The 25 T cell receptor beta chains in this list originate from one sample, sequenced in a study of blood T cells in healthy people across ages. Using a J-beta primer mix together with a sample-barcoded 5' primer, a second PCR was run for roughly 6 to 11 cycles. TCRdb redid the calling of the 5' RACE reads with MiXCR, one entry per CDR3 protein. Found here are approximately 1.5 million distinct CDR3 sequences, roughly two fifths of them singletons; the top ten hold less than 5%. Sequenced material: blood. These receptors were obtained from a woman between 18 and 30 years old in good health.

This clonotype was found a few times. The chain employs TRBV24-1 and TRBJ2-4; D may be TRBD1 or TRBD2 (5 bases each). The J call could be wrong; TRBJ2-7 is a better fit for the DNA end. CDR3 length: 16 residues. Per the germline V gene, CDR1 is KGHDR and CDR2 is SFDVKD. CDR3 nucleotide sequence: TGTGCCACCATCCTACTACGTATTGGGGGAACGGGCGAGCAGTACTTC. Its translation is CATILLRIGGTGEQYF.

CDR3 DNA sequence: TGCGCCAGCAGCCTGGGTACGACAGGATTCTCCTACGAGCAGTACTTC. Translating gives CASSLGTTGFSYEQYF. V gene TRBV5-1 combines with J gene TRBJ2-7; D perhaps matches TRBD1 (6 bases). The V and J ends lost 4 bases and 0 bases respectively, with 17 bases between them. CDR3 length equals 16 residues. Germline loops: CDR1 SGHRS, CDR2 YFSETQ.

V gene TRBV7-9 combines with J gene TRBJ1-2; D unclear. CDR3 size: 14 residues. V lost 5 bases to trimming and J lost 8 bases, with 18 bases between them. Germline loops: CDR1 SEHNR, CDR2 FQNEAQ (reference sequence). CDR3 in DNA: TGTGCCAGCAGCGACCACAGAAGGGATAGGGGCTACACCTTC. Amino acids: CASSDHRRDRGYTF.

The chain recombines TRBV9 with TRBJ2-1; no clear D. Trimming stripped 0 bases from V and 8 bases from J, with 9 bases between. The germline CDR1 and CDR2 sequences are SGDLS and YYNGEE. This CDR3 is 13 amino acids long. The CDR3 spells CASSVVGWDEQFF. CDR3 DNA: TGTGCCAGCAGCGTAGTAGGGTGGGATGAGCAGTTCTTC.

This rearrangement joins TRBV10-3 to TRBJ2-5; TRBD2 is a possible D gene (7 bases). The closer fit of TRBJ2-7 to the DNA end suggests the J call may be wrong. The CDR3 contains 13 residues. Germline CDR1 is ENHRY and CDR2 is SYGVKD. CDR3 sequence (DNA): TGTGCCATCGGGGGGGGCAGGACCTACGAGCAGTACTTC. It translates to CAIGGGRTYEQYF.

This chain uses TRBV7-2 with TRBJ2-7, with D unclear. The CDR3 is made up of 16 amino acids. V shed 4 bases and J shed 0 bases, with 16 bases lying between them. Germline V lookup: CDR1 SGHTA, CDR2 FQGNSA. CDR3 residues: CASSWRGPIGSYEQYF. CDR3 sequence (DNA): TGTGCCAGCAGCTGGAGAGGACCTATCGGCTCCTACGAGCAGTACTTC.

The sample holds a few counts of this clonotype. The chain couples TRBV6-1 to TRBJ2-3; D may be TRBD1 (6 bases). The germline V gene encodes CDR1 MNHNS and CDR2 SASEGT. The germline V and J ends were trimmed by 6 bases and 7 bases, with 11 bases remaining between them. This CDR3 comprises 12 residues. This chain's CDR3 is CASRGASYTQYF. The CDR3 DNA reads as TGTGCCAGCAGGGGGGCGTCTTATACGCAGTATTTT.

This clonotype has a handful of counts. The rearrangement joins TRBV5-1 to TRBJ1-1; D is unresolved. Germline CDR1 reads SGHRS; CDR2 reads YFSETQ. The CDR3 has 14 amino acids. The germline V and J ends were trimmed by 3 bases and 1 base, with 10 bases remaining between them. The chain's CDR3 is CASSWWTGNTEAFF. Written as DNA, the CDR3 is TGCGCCAGCAGCTGGTGGACGGGGAACACTGAAGCTTTCTTT.

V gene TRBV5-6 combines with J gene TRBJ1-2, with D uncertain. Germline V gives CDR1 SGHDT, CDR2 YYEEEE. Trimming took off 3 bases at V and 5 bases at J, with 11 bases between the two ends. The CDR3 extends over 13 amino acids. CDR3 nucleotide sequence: TGTGCCAGCAGCTCCCCGGAGTTGTATGGCTACACCTTC. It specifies CASSSPELYGYTF.

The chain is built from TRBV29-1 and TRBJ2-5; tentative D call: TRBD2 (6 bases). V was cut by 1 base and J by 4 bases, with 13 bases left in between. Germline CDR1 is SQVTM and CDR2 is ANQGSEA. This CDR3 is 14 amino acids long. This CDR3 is CSVEGRRGAETQYF. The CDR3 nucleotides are TGCAGCGTTGAAGGGAGGAGGGGTGCAGAGACCCAGTACTTC. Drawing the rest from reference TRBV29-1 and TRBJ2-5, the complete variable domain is SAVISQKPSRDICQRGTSLTIQCQVDSQVTMMFWYRQQPGQSLTLIATANQGSEATYESGFVIDKFPISRPNLTFSTLTVSNMSPEDSSIYLCSVEGRRGAETQYFGPGTRLLVL.

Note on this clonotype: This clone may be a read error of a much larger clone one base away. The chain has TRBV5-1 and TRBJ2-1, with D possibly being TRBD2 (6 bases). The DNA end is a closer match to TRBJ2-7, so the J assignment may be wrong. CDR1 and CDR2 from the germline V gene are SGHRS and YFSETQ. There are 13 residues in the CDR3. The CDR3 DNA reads TGCGCCAGCAGCTTGAAGGACTACAATGAGCAGTACTTC. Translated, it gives CASSLKDYNEQYF.

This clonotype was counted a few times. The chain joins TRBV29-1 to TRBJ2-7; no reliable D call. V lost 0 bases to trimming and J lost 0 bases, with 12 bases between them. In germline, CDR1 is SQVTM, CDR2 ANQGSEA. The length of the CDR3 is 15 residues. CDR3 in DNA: TGCAGCGTTGAAGATGGAGAACCGAGCTCCTACGAGCAGTACTTC. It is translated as CSVEDGEPSSYEQYF.

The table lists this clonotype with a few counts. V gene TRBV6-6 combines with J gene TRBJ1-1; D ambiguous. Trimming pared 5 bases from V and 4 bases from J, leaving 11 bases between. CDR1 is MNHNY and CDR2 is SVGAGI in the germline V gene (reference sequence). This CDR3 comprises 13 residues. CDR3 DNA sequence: TGTGCCAGCAGTGCGGAGAGGGCCACTGAAGCTTTCTTT. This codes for CASSAERATEAFF.

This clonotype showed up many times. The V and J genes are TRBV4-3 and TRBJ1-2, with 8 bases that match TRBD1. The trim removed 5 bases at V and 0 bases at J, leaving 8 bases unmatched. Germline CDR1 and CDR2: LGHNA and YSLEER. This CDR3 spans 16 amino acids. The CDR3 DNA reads TGCGCCAGCAGCAGTCGTGCAGGGGGCACTAACTATGGCTACACCTTC. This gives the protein CASSSRAGGTNYGYTF.

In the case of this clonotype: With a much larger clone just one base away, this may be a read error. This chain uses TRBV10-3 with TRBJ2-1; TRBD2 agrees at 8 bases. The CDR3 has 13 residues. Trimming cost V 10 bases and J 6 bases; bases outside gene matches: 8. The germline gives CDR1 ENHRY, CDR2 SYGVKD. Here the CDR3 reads CASRRGGPNEQFF. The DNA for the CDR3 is TGTGCCAGCAGGCGCGGGGGGCCCAATGAGCAGTTCTTC.

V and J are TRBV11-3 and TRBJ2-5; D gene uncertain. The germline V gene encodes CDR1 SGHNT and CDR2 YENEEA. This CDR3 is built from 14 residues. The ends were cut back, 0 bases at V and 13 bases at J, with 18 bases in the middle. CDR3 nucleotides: TGTGCCAGCAGCTTAGATCCTACGAGCGAGATGGTGTACTTC. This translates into CASSLDPTSEMVYF.

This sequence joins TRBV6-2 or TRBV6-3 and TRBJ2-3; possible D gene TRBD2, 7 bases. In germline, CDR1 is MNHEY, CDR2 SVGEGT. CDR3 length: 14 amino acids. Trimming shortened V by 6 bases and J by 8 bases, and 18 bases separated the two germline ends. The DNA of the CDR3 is TGTGCCAGCAGCGGGAGGTACCCACAGGGTACGCAGTATTTT. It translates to CASSGRYPQGTQYF.

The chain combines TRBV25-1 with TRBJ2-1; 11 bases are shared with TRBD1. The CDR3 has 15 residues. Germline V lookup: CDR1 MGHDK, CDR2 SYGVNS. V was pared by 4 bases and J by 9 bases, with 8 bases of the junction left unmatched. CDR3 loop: CASSASGTGGLEQFF. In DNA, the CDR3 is TGTGCCAGCAGTGCGTCCGGGACAGGGGGGCTTGAGCAGTTCTTC.

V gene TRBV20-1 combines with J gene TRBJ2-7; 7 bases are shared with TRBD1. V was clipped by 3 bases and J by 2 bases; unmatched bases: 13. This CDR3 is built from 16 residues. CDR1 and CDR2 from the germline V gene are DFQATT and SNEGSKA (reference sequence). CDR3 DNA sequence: TGCAGTGCTAGGGGGACAGTATTTAACTCGGCCTACGAGCAGTACTTC. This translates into CSARGTVFNSAYEQYF.

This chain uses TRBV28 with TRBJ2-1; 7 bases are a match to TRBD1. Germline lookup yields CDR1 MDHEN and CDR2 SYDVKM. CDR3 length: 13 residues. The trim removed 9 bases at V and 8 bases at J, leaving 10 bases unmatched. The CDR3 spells CASDRDPWDEQFF. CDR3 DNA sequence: TGTGCCAGTGACAGGGACCCTTGGGATGAGCAGTTCTTC. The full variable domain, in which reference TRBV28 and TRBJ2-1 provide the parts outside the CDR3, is DVKVTQSSRYLVKRTGEKVFLECVQDMDHENMFWYRQDPGLGLRLIYFSYDVKMKEKGDIPEGYSVSREKKERFSLILESASTNQTSMYLCASDRDPWDEQFFGPGTRLTVL.

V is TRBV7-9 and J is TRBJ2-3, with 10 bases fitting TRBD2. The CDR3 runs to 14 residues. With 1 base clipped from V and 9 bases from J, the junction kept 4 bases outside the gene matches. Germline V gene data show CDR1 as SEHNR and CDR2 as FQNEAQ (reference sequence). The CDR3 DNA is TGTGCCAGCAGCTTAGAAACTAGCGGGACCACGCAGTATTTT. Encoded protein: CASSLETSGTTQYF.

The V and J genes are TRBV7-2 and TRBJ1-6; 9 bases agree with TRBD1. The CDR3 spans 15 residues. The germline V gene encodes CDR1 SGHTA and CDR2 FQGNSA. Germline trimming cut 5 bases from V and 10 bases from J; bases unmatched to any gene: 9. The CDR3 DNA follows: TGTGCCAGCAGCACCGGGACAGGGTTGGGATCACCCCTCCACTTT. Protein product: CASSTGTGLGSPLHF.

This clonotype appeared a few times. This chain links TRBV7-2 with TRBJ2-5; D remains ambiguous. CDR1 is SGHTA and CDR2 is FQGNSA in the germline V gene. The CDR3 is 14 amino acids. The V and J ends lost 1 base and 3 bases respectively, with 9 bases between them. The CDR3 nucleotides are TGTGCCAGCAGCTTAGAAGTCGCTGAAGAGACCCAGTACTTC. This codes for CASSLEVAEETQYF.

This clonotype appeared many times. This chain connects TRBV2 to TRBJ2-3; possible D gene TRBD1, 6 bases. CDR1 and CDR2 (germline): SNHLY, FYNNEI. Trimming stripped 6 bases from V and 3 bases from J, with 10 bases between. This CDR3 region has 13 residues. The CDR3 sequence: CASSEQGTDTQYF. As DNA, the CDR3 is TGTGCCAGCAGCGAACAGGGTACAGATACGCAGTATTTT.

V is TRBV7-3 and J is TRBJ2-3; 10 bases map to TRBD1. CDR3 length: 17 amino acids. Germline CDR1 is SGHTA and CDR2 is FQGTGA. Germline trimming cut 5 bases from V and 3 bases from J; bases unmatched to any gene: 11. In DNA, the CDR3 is TGTGCCAGCAGCGTTAATCCGGGACAGGGGATAACAGATACGCAGTATTTT. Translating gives CASSVNPGQGITDTQYF.